A selection of T cell receptor beta chains follows, all from one sample in a study of STAT5B mutations in CD4+ large granular lymphocyte leukemia. Sequencing was performed with immunoSEQ multiplex PCR; in TCRdb, only in-frame clones are kept and a portion is missing. The profile shows approximately 31,000 clones, about 76% of them singletons. Material: CD4+ T cells from blood buffy coats. Source of these receptors: a human donor in good health. Both conserved end residues are trimmed from each CDR3.

j_gene | v_gene | CDR3aa
TRBJ2-5 | TRBV5-1 | ASSLLGRSETQY
TRBJ1-2 | TRBV30 | AWTGNRGYT
TRBJ1-5 | TRBV29-1 | SVAEIYQPQH
TRBJ1-1 | TRBV27 | ASTLYQGTEAF
TRBJ2-2 | TRBV29-1 | SVRGHGISPGELF
TRBJ2-7 | TRBV27 | ASSFAGDYEQY
TRBJ2-6 | TRBV5-6 | ASSSGQAGANVLT
TRBJ1-1 | TRBV28 | ASSLSLTEAF
TRBJ2-5 | TRBV9 | ASSVGVGGGLETQY
TRBJ1-5 | TRBV27 | ASRSTAVQPQH
TRBJ2-5 | TRBV11-2 | ASSPRTWEETQY
TRBJ2-3 | TRBV30 | AWSVIGPVTDTQY
TRBJ2-5 | TRBV5-4 | ASSLSRRETQY
TRBJ2-1 | TRBV4-2 | ASSQDFTSGGIGVASEQF
TRBJ1-2 | TRBV27 | ASSPHGGRMDGYT
TRBJ2-1 | TRBV12-5 | ASGPPQAGGPNEQF
TRBJ2-5 | TRBV4-1 | ASSLRLAGEHETQY
TRBJ2-2 | TRBV5-1 | ASSTNSGAGELF
TRBJ2-3 | TRBV9 | ASSLRAGGTDTQY
TRBJ2-3 | TRBV5-1 | ASSLRGGSRTDTQY
TRBJ1-3 | TRBV7-8 | ASSLVRGSGNTIY
TRBJ2-4 | TRBV29-1 | SVLPGAQNIQY
TRBJ1-5 | TRBV19 | ASRVPDGIRGANQPQH
TRBJ2-3 | TRBV11-2 | ASSLVGGADTQY
TRBJ1-1 | TRBV10-3 | ASGGRDTEAF
TRBJ1-1 | TRBV19 | ASSPDRGSTEAF
TRBJ2-2 | TRBV4-3 | ASSQNGQGIGGELF
TRBJ1-5 | TRBV2 | ASMRLRGTGLGQPQH
TRBJ1-3 | TRBV5-1 | ASRQTGGGNTIY
TRBJ1-4 | TRBV6-1 | ASTFTRRTNEKLF
TRBJ1-1 | TRBV7-8 | ASSLHPNTEAF
TRBJ1-3 | TRBV10-3 | AISDAYREPAAGNTIY
TRBJ1-5 | TRBV7-9 | ASSLQGRKPQH
TRBJ2-1 | TRBV7-9 | ASSSLDEQF
TRBJ2-3 | TRBV5-1 | ASSLNPSGGTDTQY
TRBJ1-4 | TRBV7-2 | ASNLGLGFNEKLF
TRBJ1-3 | TRBV5-8 | ASSQQGTGNTIY
TRBJ1-2 | TRBV7-2 | ASSLALGGFGANYGYT
TRBJ1-3 | TRBV6-1 | ASSDTGSGNTIY
TRBJ2-4 | TRBV6-6 | ASSYSNVQY
TRBJ2-4 | TRBV7-2 | ASSLDGSSENIQY
TRBJ2-7 | TRBV9 | ASSVDGGREQY
TRBJ1-6 | TRBV30 | AWNRDNSPLH
TRBJ1-1 | TRBV28 | ASSVYRGTEAF
TRBJ2-7 | TRBV30 | AWVTLSNDEQY
TRBJ2-5 | TRBV2 | ASIGLNKETQY
TRBJ1-5 | TRBV28 | ASLGTWPQH
TRBJ2-7 | TRBV5-5 | ASSNGLAGEQY
TRBJ1-1 | TRBV5-1 | ASSRDLNTEAF
TRBJ1-2 | TRBV28 | ASNPGTSNYGYT
TRBJ1-4 | TRBV5-1 | ASSLGGGAWAEKLF
TRBJ2-6 | TRBV6-6 | ASKLFGAGANVLT
TRBJ2-1 | TRBV5-6 | ASSSPLGAFNEQF
TRBJ1-4 | TRBV5-1 | ASSLDSSNEKLF